The 29 T cell receptor beta chains in this list originate from one sample, sequenced in a study of preoperative IRX-2 immunotherapy in early breast cancer. Treatment meaning: preoperative locoregional IRX-2 cytokine immunotherapy. The protocol was immunoSEQ multiplex PCR, while the TCRdb copy is restricted to in-frame clones and leaves out a portion. The table shows tens of thousands of clones, with about 95% occurring only once. The specimen was collected from a patient treated with IRX-2 immunotherapy. These receptors originate from a human donor with breast cancer.

This clone has just one count. The chain couples TRBV28 to TRBJ1-1; 7 positions match TRBD1. The V and J ends lost 6 bases and 7 bases, in that order; junction bases with no gene match: 14. CDR1 is MDHEN and CDR2 is SYDVKM in the germline V gene. This CDR3 spans 15 amino acids. Here the CDR3 reads CASRAQSGTANEAFF. CDR3 nucleotide sequence: TGTGCCAGCAGGGCCCAATCCGGGACAGCCAATGAAGCTTTCTTT. Looking up the rest from reference TRBV28 and TRBJ1-1 gives the full variable domain: DVKVTQSSRYLVKRTGEKVFLECVQDMDHENMFWYRQDPGLGLRLIYFSYDVKMKEKGDIPEGYSVSREKKERFSLILESASTNQTSMYLCASRAQSGTANEAFFGQGTRLTVV.

This rearrangement joins TRBV2 to TRBJ2-3, with a weak D call TRBD1 (5 bases). The CDR3 spans 15 residues. Trimming took 7 bases from V and 1 from J, leaving 15 bases between them. Germline V gives CDR1 SNHLY, CDR2 FYNNEI. CDR3 nucleotide sequence: TGTGCCAGCATGAAGGGGCGCTTAGGCACAGATACGCAGTATTTT. Protein sequence: CASMKGRLGTDTQYF.

The V and J genes are TRBV7-6 and TRBJ2-2; D remains unclear. Per germline, CDR1 SGHVS and CDR2 FNYEAQ. Trimming left V 4 bases short and J 7 bases short, with 7 bases between. The CDR3 totals 12 residues. CDR3 amino acids: CASSSTLGELFF. As DNA, the CDR3 is TGTGCCAGCAGCTCGACCCTCGGGGAGCTGTTTTTT.

The V gene is TRBV2, the J gene TRBJ1-1, with 7 bases that match TRBD1. Trimming took 4 bases from V and 1 from J; bases not matched to a gene: 0. The CDR3 is 13 residues long. Germline-derived CDR1 and CDR2 are SNHLY and FYNNEI. The chain's CDR3 is CASSAGGNTEAFF. CDR3 DNA: TGTGCCAGCAGTGCAGGGGGGAACACTGAAGCTTTCTTT.

CDR3 coding DNA: TGTGCCAGCCGAAAGTGGGAGAACGGGGAGCTGTTTTTT. This codes for CASRKWENGELFF. The rearrangement links TRBV19 to TRBJ2-2, with D perhaps matching TRBD2 (5 bases). Germline V gene sequence: CDR1 LNHDA, CDR2 SQIVND (reference sequence). This CDR3 has 13 amino acids. With 9 bases removed from V and 7 bases from J, the gap between germline ends came to 15 bases.

This sequence joins TRBV6-1 and TRBJ1-6; D is perhaps TRBD1 (6 bases). Trimming shortened V by 7 bases and J by 5 bases, and 15 bases separated the two germline ends. The CDR3 extends over 15 amino acids. Germline values: CDR1 MNHNS, CDR2 SASEGT. This chain's CDR3 is CASKRETGHNSPLHF. In nucleotides, the CDR3 is TGTGCCAGCAAGCGGGAGACAGGTCATAATTCACCCCTCCACTTT.

The chain combines TRBV6-5 with TRBJ1-5, with D hard to call. The V and J ends lost 5 bases and 3 bases respectively, with 8 bases between them. Germline V gene data show CDR1 as MNHEY and CDR2 as SVGAGI. The CDR3 has 13 residues. This CDR3 reads CASSPRVNQPQHF. The CDR3 nucleotides are TGTGCCAGCAGTCCGAGGGTCAATCAGCCCCAGCATTTT.

V usage is TRBV19 and J usage is TRBJ1-2, with 8 bases fitting TRBD1. There are 14 residues in the CDR3. After removal of 6 bases from V and 4 bases from J, the junction contained 7 bases not matched to a gene. Germline assignment: CDR1 LNHDA and CDR2 SQIVND (reference sequence). CDR3: CASSDRGKIYGYTF. In DNA, the CDR3 is TGTGCCAGTAGCGACAGGGGCAAGATCTATGGCTACACCTTC.

V is TRBV27 and J is TRBJ1-2; the match to TRBD1 covers 8 bases. Germline V gene sequence: CDR1 MNHEY, CDR2 SMNVEV (reference sequence). This CDR3 has 15 amino acids. V shed 3 bases and J 5 bases; nucleotides not matched to a gene: 8. This chain's CDR3 is CASSFRTGRRYGYTF. CDR3 nucleotide sequence: TGTGCCAGCAGTTTCCGGACAGGGAGGAGGTATGGCTACACCTTC.

This clone occurred once. The J gene is TRBJ1-1, the V gene TRBV9, with D possibly matching TRBD1 (5 bases). Germline-derived CDR1 and CDR2 are SGDLS and YYNGEE. This CDR3 comprises 14 residues. With 2 bases removed from V and 9 bases from J, the gap between germline ends came to 17 bases. CDR3 bases: TGTGCCAGCAGCGTGGGTGGGGGGGAAAGAAAAGCTTTCTTT. Protein: CASSVGGGERKAFF.

The gene calls are TRBV5-4 and TRBJ2-7; the D is unclear. The CDR3 consists of 14 residues. Trimming shortened V by 3 bases and J by 0 bases, and 10 bases separated the two germline ends. CDR1 is SGHNT and CDR2 is YYREEE in the germline V gene (reference sequence). The CDR3 DNA is TGTGCCAGCAGCTCCGAGCCCCTCTCCTACGAGCAGTACTTC. This codes for CASSSEPLSYEQYF.

J is TRBJ1-2 and V is TRBV2; tentative D call: TRBD1 (6 bases). CDR1 is SNHLY and CDR2 is FYNNEI in the germline V gene. V was trimmed by 3 bases and J by 8 bases, leaving 13 bases between them. The CDR3 spans 13 residues. The CDR3 protein is CASSDRGGGGYTF. CDR3 bases: TGTGCCAGCAGTGACAGGGGCGGCGGAGGCTACACCTTC.

V is TRBV7-9 and J is TRBJ1-2; no definite D call. Trimming shortened V by 6 bases and J by 3 bases, and 14 bases separated the two germline ends. This CDR3 is 14 amino acids long. Germline assignment: CDR1 SEHNR and CDR2 FQNEAQ (reference sequence). This CDR3 is CASSPESRHYGYTF. CDR3 nucleotide sequence: TGTGCCAGCAGTCCCGAGTCGCGGCACTATGGCTACACCTTC.

The chain links TRBV5-1 to TRBJ2-5; the D is unclear. From germline, CDR1 is SGHRS and CDR2 YFSETQ. V was cut by 2 bases and J by 3 bases, with 2 bases left in between. This CDR3 contains 11 residues. The chain's CDR3 is CASSFKETQYF. CDR3 nucleotides: TGCGCCAGCAGCTTTAAAGAGACCCAGTACTTC.

This rearrangement joins TRBV5-4 to TRBJ2-3, with 8 nucleotides matching TRBD2. The germline gives CDR1 SGHNT, CDR2 YYREEE (reference sequence). Trimming removed 0 bases from V and 5 bases from J; junction bases left unmatched: 5. This CDR3 contains 15 residues. The DNA for the CDR3 is TGTGCCAGCAGCTTGGCGGGAGGGCCTAGAGATACGCAGTATTTT. Amino acid sequence: CASSLAGGPRDTQYF.

The rearrangement joins TRBV9 to TRBJ1-4; possible D gene TRBD1, 5 bases. Per the germline V gene, CDR1 is SGDLS and CDR2 is YYNGEE. The CDR3 contains 17 residues. Deletions cut 0 bases from V and 8 bases from J, with 20 bases between. The CDR3 spells CASSVDPLRQGDEKLFF. The CDR3 coding sequence is TGTGCCAGCAGCGTAGACCCTCTACGGCAGGGAGACGAAAAACTGTTTTTT.

The CDR3 DNA sequence: TGTGCCAGTAACGCTGGGATCGGCAATCAGCCCCAGCATTTT. Encoded protein: CASNAGIGNQPQHF. The chain joins TRBV19 to TRBJ1-5; D not certain. Germline V gene data show CDR1 as LNHDA and CDR2 as SQIVND (reference sequence). The V gene lost 7 bases and the J gene lost 2 bases, with 12 bases spanning the gap. There are 14 residues in the CDR3.

The chain links TRBV4-1 to TRBJ1-5; weak D call: TRBD1 (6 bases). V was pared by 0 bases and J by 5 bases, with 11 bases between. Germline CDR1 and CDR2: MGHRA and YSYEKL. The CDR3 is made up of 15 amino acids. In DNA form, the CDR3 reads TGCGCCAGCAGCCAAGATTACAGGGTTCATCAGCCCCAGCATTTT. Its translation is CASSQDYRVHQPQHF.

The rearrangement uses TRBV6-1 and TRBJ2-1; 8 positions match TRBD2. V trimming: 8 bases; J trimming: 6 bases; junction bases outside the gene matches: 9. The CDR3 spans 14 residues. The germline V gene encodes CDR1 MNHNS and CDR2 SASEGT. The CDR3 region is CASLKGTRGNEQFF. In DNA, the CDR3 is TGTGCCAGCTTAAAGGGGACTAGGGGCAATGAGCAGTTCTTC.

CDR3 in DNA: TGTGCCTGGAGTGTTGAGAGGCGGAGGACAGGGGGCAATGAGCAGTTCTTC. This encodes CAWSVERRRTGGNEQFF. The V and J genes are TRBV30 and TRBJ2-1; 10 positions agree with TRBD1. CDR1 and CDR2 from the germline V gene are GTSNPN and SVGIG (reference sequence). The J segment lost 6 bases and the V segment lost 0 bases, leaving 11 bases of the junction unmatched. The CDR3 totals 17 residues.

This rearrangement joins TRBV18 to TRBJ2-7; the match to TRBD2 covers 7 bases. The germline gives CDR1 KGHSH, CDR2 LQKENI. The CDR3 consists of 17 residues. The V gene end was trimmed by 3 bases and the J gene end by 0 bases; junction bases not matched to a gene: 11. The CDR3 nucleotides are TGTGCCAGCTCACCGTTTGGCGGGGGAGTAAGCTCCTACGAGCAGTACTTC. As protein: CASSPFGGGVSSYEQYF.

The chain employs TRBV9 and TRBJ1-4; TRBD1 is a possible D gene (5 bases). The CDR3 totals 14 residues. Trimming left V 2 bases short and J 2 bases short, with 7 bases between. Germline-derived CDR1 and CDR2 are SGDLS and YYNGEE. CDR3 bases: TGTGCCAGCAGCGTGACAGCGACTAATGAAAAACTGTTTTTT. It codes for CASSVTATNEKLFF. Drawing the rest from reference TRBV9 and TRBJ1-4, the complete variable domain is DSGVTQTPKHLITATGQRVTLRCSPRSGDLSVYWYQQSLDQGLQFLIQYYNGEERAKGNILERFSAQQFPDLHSELNLSSLELGDSALYFCASSVTATNEKLFFGSGTQLSVL.

The chain carries TRBV29-1 and TRBJ2-1; no clear D. Germline V CDR1 and CDR2: SQVTM, ANQGSEA. The CDR3 consists of 12 residues. V lost 4 bases, J lost 5 bases, and 9 bases lay in between. The CDR3 nucleotides read TGCAGCGTTGGTCAGATAGACAATGAGCAGTTCTTC. Translation: CSVGQIDNEQFF.

The chain couples TRBV27 to TRBJ2-7; 7 positions match TRBD2. Losses at the gene ends were 4 bases for V and 4 bases for J; bases not matched to a gene: 10. The CDR3 has 15 amino acids. From germline, CDR1 is MNHEY and CDR2 SMNVEV (reference sequence). The CDR3 protein is CASSSSGAGEYEQYF. In DNA form, the CDR3 reads TGTGCCAGCAGTTCCAGCGGGGCGGGTGAATACGAGCAGTACTTC.

The genes are TRBV7-2 and TRBJ2-1; D gene uncertain. V was clipped by 6 bases and J by 4 bases, with 19 bases between them. This CDR3 is 16 amino acids long. Per the germline V gene, CDR1 is SGHTA and CDR2 is FQGNSA. In nucleotides, the CDR3 is TGTGCCAGCAGACCCCCCGGTGGCGCGTGGTACAATGAGCAGTTCTTC. This encodes CASRPPGGAWYNEQFF.

This rearrangement joins TRBV2 to TRBJ2-6; D tentatively reads TRBD1 or TRBD2 (5 bases each). The germline V and J ends were trimmed by 6 bases and 2 bases, with 14 bases remaining between them. The CDR3 loop spans 16 amino acids. The germline gives CDR1 SNHLY, CDR2 FYNNEI. CDR3 loop: CASRGEKETGANVLTF. CDR3 DNA: TGTGCCAGCAGGGGGGAGAAAGAGACTGGGGCCAACGTCCTGACTTTC.

This chain uses TRBV6-5 with TRBJ1-5; no firm D call. Trimming removed 0 bases at V and 3 bases at J, with 9 bases between. CDR3 size: 15 residues. Germline V lookup: CDR1 MNHEY, CDR2 SVGAGI. CDR3 amino acids: CASSYSTGYNQPQHF. In nucleotides, the CDR3 is TGTGCCAGCAGTTACTCGACGGGGTACAATCAGCCCCAGCATTTT.

This clone was detected a few times. This chain connects TRBV11-2 to TRBJ1-2; a weak D match, TRBD1 (6 bases). The CDR3 length is 14 residues. Trimming stripped 4 bases from V and 6 bases from J, with 15 bases between. The germline gives CDR1 SGHAT, CDR2 FQNNGV. CDR3 nucleotides: TGTGCCAGCAGCTCCGTAACAGGGAGAGATGGCTACACCTTC. It specifies CASSSVTGRDGYTF.

The chain links TRBV19 to TRBJ2-3, with 7 bases identical to TRBD1. Germline V gives CDR1 LNHDA, CDR2 SQIVND (reference sequence). The ends lost 5 bases at V and 2 bases at J; junction bases unmatched: 10. CDR3 length: 16 amino acids. CDR3 nucleotide sequence: TGTGCCAGTAGTTGGGGGAAGGGGACAGCCACAGATACGCAGTATTTT. Translating it yields CASSWGKGTATDTQYF.